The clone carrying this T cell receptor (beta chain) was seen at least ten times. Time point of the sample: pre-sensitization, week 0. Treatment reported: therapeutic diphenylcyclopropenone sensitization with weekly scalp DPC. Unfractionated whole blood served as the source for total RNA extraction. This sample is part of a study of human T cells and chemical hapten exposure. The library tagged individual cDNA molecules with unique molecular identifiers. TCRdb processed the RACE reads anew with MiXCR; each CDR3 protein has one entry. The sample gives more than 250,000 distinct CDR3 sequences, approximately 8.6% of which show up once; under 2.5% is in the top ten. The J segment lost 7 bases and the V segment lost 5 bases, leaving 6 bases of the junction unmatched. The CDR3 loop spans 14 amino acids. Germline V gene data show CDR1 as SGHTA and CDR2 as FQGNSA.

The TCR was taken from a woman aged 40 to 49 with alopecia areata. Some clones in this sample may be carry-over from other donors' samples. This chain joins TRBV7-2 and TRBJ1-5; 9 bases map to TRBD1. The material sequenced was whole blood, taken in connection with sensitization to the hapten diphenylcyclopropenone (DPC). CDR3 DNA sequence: TGTGCCAGCAGCGCGGGACAGGGCGGGCAGCCCCAGCATTTT. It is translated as CASSAGQGGQPQHF.